What follows are 10 T cell receptor beta chains derived from one specimen sequenced in a study of response to subunit inactivated influenza vaccine. In TCRdb, the RT-PCR reads were re-called with MiXCR into one record per CDR3 protein. This table has around 750,000 distinct CDR3 sequences, 21% appearing once. Sequencing was performed on PBMCs from blood, taken around 5 days after vaccination. These receptors were obtained from a man aged 50-59 years who received an inactivated influenza vaccine.

The chain uses TRBV9 and TRBJ2-3, with D possibly matching TRBD1 (6 bases). The CDR3 is 14 amino acids. Trimming removed 0 bases from V and 5 bases from J, with 10 bases in between. CDR1 is SGDLS, CDR2 YYNGEE, per germline. The CDR3 nucleotides read TGTGCCAGCAGCGTAGAACCCAGGGGAGATACGCAGTATTTT. Translation: CASSVEPRGDTQYF. Using reference TRBV9 and TRBJ2-3 for the parts outside the CDR3, the full variable domain is DSGVTQTPKHLITATGQRVTLRCSPRSGDLSVYWYQQSLDQGLQFLIQYYNGEERAKGNILERFSAQQFPDLHSELNLSSLELGDSALYFCASSVEPRGDTQYFGPGTRLTVL.

Many counts were recorded for this clonotype. J is TRBJ2-3 and V is TRBV12-3 or TRBV12-4; TRBD2 might be the D (6 bases). The CDR3 totals 12 residues. V was trimmed by 6 bases and J by 6 bases, leaving 10 bases between them. In nucleotides, the CDR3 is TGTGCCAGCAGCTCCCGGGGGGATACGCAGTATTTT. This codes for CASSSRGDTQYF.

This clonotype was recorded a few times. This chain links TRBV6-5 with TRBJ1-1, with no clear D. The V gene lost 2 bases and the J gene lost 4 bases, with 14 bases spanning the gap. From germline, CDR1 is MNHEY and CDR2 SVGAGI. The CDR3 spans 15 residues. CDR3 sequence: CASSYVEASSTEAFF. The CDR3 coding sequence is TGTGCCAGCAGTTACGTCGAAGCATCGAGCACTGAAGCTTTCTTT.

The chain links TRBV29-1 to TRBJ2-7; no clear D gene. CDR1 and CDR2 (germline): SQVTM, ANQGSEA. The CDR3 totals 13 residues. Trimming shortened V by 4 bases and J by 2 bases, and 12 bases separated the two germline ends. CDR3 sequence reads: CSVARSATYEQYF. CDR3 coding DNA: TGCAGCGTTGCCAGATCAGCTACCTACGAGCAGTACTTC.

This clonotype was recorded only once. Relative to the germline gene, one junction end is altered; a read error may explain this. The rearrangement uses TRBV10-3 and TRBJ2-1; 9 positions match TRBD2. The CDR3 covers 14 residues. CDR1 and CDR2 (germline): ENHRY, SYGVKD. DNA for the CDR3: TGTGCCATCGGTGAAATTAGCGGGAGCAATGAGCAGTTCTTC. Its translation is CAIGEISGSNEQFF.

The chain combines TRBV4-2 with TRBJ2-7, with TRBD1 identical over 7 bases. The junction had 7 bases not matched to a gene; V was cut back by 8 bases and J by 0 bases. This CDR3 spans 14 amino acids. The germline CDR1 and CDR2 sequences are LGHNA and YNFKEQ. CDR3 DNA sequence: TGTGCCAGCGCCGGGACAGCGAACTCCTACGAGCAGTACTTC. As protein: CASAGTANSYEQYF.

The chain employs TRBV20-1 and TRBJ1-4; possibly TRBD1 for D (5 bases). The V end was cut by 0 bases, the J end by 5 bases, with 13 bases between. CDR1 DFQATT and CDR2 SNEGSKA come from the germline V gene (reference sequence). This CDR3 is built from 15 residues. CDR3 residues: CSARDPGRSNEKLFF. The CDR3 coding sequence is TGCAGTGCTAGAGACCCGGGACGGTCCAATGAAAAACTGTTTTTT.

The chain joins TRBV27 to TRBJ1-6; weak D call: TRBD1 (6 bases). Germline V CDR1 and CDR2: MNHEY, SMNVEV (reference sequence). Trimming left V 6 bases short and J 0 bases short, with 12 bases between. The CDR3 loop spans 16 amino acids. CDR3 in DNA: TGTGCCAGCAGAAATGGGGGGGCCTCCTATAATTCACCCCTCCACTTT. This gives the protein CASRNGGASYNSPLHF.

This sequence joins TRBV7-9 and TRBJ2-7, with D perhaps being TRBD1 or TRBD2 (5 bases each). The CDR3 runs 15 residues. Germline assignment: CDR1 SEHNR and CDR2 FQNEAQ (reference sequence). V dropped 3 bases and J dropped 2 bases, with 14 bases sitting between them. CDR3 in amino acids: CASSLSQGPPYEQYF. CDR3 coding DNA: TGTGCCAGCAGCTTGTCGCAGGGACCCCCCTACGAGCAGTACTTC.

The V gene is TRBV20-1, the J gene TRBJ2-1; TRBD2 is a possible D gene (5 bases). CDR1 and CDR2 from the germline V gene are DFQATT and SNEGSKA (reference sequence). CDR3 length: 14 amino acids. Trimming stripped 6 bases from V and 7 bases from J, with 19 bases between. The CDR3: CSAIALGVENEQFF. CDR3 coding DNA: TGCAGTGCCATCGCGTTGGGAGTAGAAAATGAGCAGTTCTTC.